A single sample gave rise to the 8 T cell receptor beta chains below, sequenced in a study of T cell responses to AZD1222 COVID-19 vaccine. Sequenced by immunoSEQ multiplex PCR; TCRdb stores in-frame clones only, minus some. The sample records approximately 160,000 clones, 88% being singletons. Sequenced here: peripheral blood, sampled on day 0 of MenACWY control vaccination. The receptors come from an adult in good health.

The chain couples TRBV5-6 to TRBJ1-2, with 8 bases lining up with TRBD1. The V gene end was trimmed by 3 bases and the J gene end by 8 bases; junction bases not matched to a gene: 9. The length of the CDR3 is 14 residues. Germline CDR1 is SGHDT and CDR2 is YYEEEE. Here the CDR3 DNA reads TGTGCCAGCAGCTATTACTCAGGGGGCCGGGGCTACACCTTC. Translation gives CASSYYSGGRGYTF.

The chain is built from TRBV7-3 and TRBJ2-5; 9 bases align to TRBD1. Trimming cost V 1 base and J 5 bases; bases outside gene matches: 5. The CDR3 contains 15 residues. Germline loops: CDR1 SGHTA, CDR2 FQGTGA. CDR3 DNA sequence: TGTGCCAGCAGCTTAAGACAGGGGGTTATGGAGACCCAGTACTTC. The encoded protein is CASSLRQGVMETQYF.

This chain joins TRBV27 and TRBJ2-1, with 8 bases identical to TRBD2. Germline CDR1 and CDR2: MNHEY and SMNVEV (reference sequence). This CDR3 is built from 16 residues. Trimming removed 6 bases from V and 0 bases from J; junction bases left unmatched: 7. The DNA of the CDR3 is TGTGCCAGCAGGAATAGCGGGACCGGCTCCTACAATGAGCAGTTCTTC. Translation gives CASRNSGTGSYNEQFF.

The table lists this clone with a count of one. This chain connects TRBV9 to TRBJ1-2; D may be TRBD1 (6 bases). CDR1 and CDR2 (germline): SGDLS, YYNGEE. The CDR3 length is 15 residues. Trimming took 3 bases from V and 3 from J, leaving 15 bases between them. CDR3 sequence: CASSEPGKGDYGYTF. The CDR3 region has the DNA TGTGCCAGCAGCGAGCCCGGGAAGGGGGACTATGGCTACACCTTC. Together with reference TRBV9 and TRBJ1-2, the CDR3 gives the full variable domain: DSGVTQTPKHLITATGQRVTLRCSPRSGDLSVYWYQQSLDQGLQFLIQYYNGEERAKGNILERFSAQQFPDLHSELNLSSLELGDSALYFCASSEPGKGDYGYTFGSGTRLTVV.

V and J are TRBV12-5 and TRBJ1-5; TRBD1 is a possible D gene (6 bases). CDR1 LGHNT and CDR2 FRNRAP come from the germline V gene. Between the trimmed V and J ends, which lost 1 base and 0 bases, there was a span of 13 bases. The CDR3 consists of 17 residues. CDR3 sequence reads: CASGLGTAPYSNQPQHF. CDR3 nucleotides: TGTGCTAGTGGTTTGGGGACAGCCCCATATAGCAATCAGCCCCAGCATTTT. Full variable domain (remainder filled in from reference TRBV12-5 and TRBJ1-5): DARVTQTPRHKVTEMGQEVTMRCQPILGHNTVFWYRQTMMQGLELLAYFRNRAPLDDSGMPKDRFSAEMPDATLATLKIQPSEPRDSAVYFCASGLGTAPYSNQPQHFGDGTRLSIL.

This chain links TRBV20-1 with TRBJ1-1; 12 bases map to TRBD1. Per the germline V gene, CDR1 is DFQATT and CDR2 is SNEGSKA (reference sequence). J lost 1 base, V lost 3 bases, and 9 bases had no gene match. The CDR3 is 17 amino acids. Written as DNA, the CDR3 is TGCAGTGCTAGTATAAGGGGACAGGGGGCATCGAACACTGAAGCTTTCTTT. This sequence encodes CSASIRGQGASNTEAFF.

In this sample, this clone turned up once. This chain joins TRBV4-3 and TRBJ1-2, with D uncertain. From germline, CDR1 is LGHNA and CDR2 YSLEER. This CDR3 contains 16 residues. V was pared by 0 bases and J by 0 bases, with 11 bases between. The CDR3 spells CASSQEYLGSNYGYTF. The CDR3 DNA is TGCGCCAGCAGCCAAGAATACCTCGGATCTAACTATGGCTACACCTTC.

The count of this clone is one. The chain has TRBV21-1 and TRBJ2-7; the D call of TRBD2 is as the table states it, not checked on the DNA. TRBV21-1 is termed a pseudogene. CDR3 size: 14 residues. The CDR3 region has the DNA TGTGCCAGCATCCGGGGGGGACAGCTCTACGAGCAGTACTTC. The encoded protein is CASIRGGQLYEQYF.